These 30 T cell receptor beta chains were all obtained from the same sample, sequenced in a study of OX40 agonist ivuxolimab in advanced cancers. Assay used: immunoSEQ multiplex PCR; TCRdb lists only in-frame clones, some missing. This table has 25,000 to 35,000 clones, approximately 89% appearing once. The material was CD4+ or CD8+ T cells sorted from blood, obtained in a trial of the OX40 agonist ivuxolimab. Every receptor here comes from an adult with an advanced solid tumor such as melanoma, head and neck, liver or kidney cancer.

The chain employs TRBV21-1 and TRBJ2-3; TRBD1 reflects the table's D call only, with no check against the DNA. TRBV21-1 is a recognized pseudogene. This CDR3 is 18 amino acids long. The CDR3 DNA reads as TGTGCCAGCAGCAAAGCGCTATGGGCAGCTAAGGGCACAGATACGCAGTATTTT. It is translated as CASSKALWAAKGTDTQYF.

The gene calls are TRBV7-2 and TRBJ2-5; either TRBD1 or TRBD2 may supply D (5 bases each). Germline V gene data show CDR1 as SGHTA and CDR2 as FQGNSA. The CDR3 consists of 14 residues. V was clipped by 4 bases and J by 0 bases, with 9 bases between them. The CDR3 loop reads CASSWDRNQETQYF. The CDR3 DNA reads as TGTGCCAGCAGCTGGGACCGTAACCAAGAGACCCAGTACTTC.

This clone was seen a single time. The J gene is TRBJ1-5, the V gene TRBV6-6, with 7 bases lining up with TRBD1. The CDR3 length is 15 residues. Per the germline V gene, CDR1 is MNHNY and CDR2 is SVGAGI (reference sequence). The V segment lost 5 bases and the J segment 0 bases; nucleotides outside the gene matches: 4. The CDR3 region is CASSDGQVSNQPQHF. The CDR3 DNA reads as TGTGCCAGCAGTGACGGACAGGTTAGCAATCAGCCCCAGCATTTT.

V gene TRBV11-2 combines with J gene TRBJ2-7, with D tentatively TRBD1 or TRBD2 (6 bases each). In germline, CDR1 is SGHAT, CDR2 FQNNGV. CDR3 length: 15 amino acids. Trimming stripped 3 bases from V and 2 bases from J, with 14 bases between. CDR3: CASSFSGGATYEQYF. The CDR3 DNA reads TGTGCCAGCAGCTTTTCCGGGGGCGCCACCTACGAGCAGTACTTC.

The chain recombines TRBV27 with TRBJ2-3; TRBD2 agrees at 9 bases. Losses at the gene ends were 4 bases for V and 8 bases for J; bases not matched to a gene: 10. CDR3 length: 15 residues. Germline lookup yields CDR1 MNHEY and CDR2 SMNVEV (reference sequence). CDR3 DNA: TGTGCCAGCAGTTCCCCATCGCTAGCGGGATTTACGCAGTATTTT. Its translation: CASSSPSLAGFTQYF.

CDR3 DNA sequence: TGTGCCAGCAGCCCATCCCCGGGACTAGCCTCCTGGGATACGCAGTATTTT. Translating it yields CASSPSPGLASWDTQYF. V gene TRBV7-9 combines with J gene TRBJ2-3, with 9 bases identical to TRBD2. The V gene end was trimmed by 5 bases and the J gene end by 6 bases; junction bases not matched to a gene: 15. The germline gives CDR1 SEHNR, CDR2 FQNEAQ (reference sequence). This CDR3 comprises 17 residues.

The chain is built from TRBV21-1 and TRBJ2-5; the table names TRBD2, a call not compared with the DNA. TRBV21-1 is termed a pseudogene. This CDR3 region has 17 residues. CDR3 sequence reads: CASSTRPTEGSVETQYF. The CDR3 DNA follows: TGTGCCAGCAGCACACGTCCGACGGAAGGTAGCGTGGAGACCCAGTACTTC.

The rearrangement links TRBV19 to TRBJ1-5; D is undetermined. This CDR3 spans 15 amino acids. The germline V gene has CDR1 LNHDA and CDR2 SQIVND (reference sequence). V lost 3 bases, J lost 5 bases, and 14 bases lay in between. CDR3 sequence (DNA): TGTGCCAGTAGTATTCTTAGCAGGCGCCATCAGCCCCAGCATTTT. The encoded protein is CASSILSRRHQPQHF.

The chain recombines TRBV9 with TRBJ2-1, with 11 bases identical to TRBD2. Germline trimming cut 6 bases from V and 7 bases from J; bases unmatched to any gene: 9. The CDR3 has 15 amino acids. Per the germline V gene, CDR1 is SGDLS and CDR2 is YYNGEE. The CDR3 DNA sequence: TGTGCCAGCACCTTTAGCGGGAGGGCGGGGAATGAGCAGTTCTTC. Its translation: CASTFSGRAGNEQFF.

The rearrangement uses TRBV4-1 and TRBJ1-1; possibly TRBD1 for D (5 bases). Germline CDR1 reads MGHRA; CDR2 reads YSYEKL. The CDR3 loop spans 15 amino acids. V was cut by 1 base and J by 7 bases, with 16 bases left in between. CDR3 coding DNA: TGCGCCAGCAGCCAAGTAACAGCGAAGGGGTTTGAAGCTTTCTTT. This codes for CASSQVTAKGFEAFF.

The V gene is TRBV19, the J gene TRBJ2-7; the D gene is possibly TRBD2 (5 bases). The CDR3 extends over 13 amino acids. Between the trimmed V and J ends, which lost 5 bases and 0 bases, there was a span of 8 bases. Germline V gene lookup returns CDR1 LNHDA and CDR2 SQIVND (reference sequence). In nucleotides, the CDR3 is TGTGCCAGTAGTTTCGGGATCTCCTACGAGCAGTACTTC. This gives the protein CASSFGISYEQYF.

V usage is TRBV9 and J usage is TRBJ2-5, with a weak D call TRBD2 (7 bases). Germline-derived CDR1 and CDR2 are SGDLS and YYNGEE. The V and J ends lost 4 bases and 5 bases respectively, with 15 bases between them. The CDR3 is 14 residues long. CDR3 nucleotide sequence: TGTGCCAGCAGCACAGAGGGGGGAGGGGAGACCCAGTACTTC. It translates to CASSTEGGGETQYF.

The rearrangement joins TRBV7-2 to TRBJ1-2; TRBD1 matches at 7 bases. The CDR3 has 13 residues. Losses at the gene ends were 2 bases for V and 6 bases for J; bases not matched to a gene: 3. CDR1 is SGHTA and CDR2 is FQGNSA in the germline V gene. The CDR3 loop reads CASSLRGRNGYTF. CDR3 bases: TGTGCCAGCAGCTTAAGGGGGCGAAATGGCTACACCTTC.

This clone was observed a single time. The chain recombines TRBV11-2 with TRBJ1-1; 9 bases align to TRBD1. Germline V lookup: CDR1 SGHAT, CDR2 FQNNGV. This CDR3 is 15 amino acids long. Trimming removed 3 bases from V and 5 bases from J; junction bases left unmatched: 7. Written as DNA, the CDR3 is TGTGCCAGCAGCTTGTACAGGGGGCATAGTACTGAAGCTTTCTTT. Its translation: CASSLYRGHSTEAFF. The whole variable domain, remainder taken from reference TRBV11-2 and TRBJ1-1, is EAGVAQSPRYKIIEKRQSVAFWCNPISGHATLYWYQQILGQGPKLLIQFQNNGVVDDSQLPKDRFSAERLKGVDSTLKIQPAKLEDSAVYLCASSLYRGHSTEAFFGQGTRLTVV.

DNA for the CDR3: TGTGCCAGCAGCGTAGCCGGACAGGGGGCCTATGGCTACACCTTC. This encodes CASSVAGQGAYGYTF. V gene TRBV9 combines with J gene TRBJ1-2, with TRBD1 matching 11 bases. The V segment lost 0 bases and the J segment 4 bases; nucleotides outside the gene matches: 2. The germline V gene has CDR1 SGDLS and CDR2 YYNGEE. The CDR3 totals 15 residues.

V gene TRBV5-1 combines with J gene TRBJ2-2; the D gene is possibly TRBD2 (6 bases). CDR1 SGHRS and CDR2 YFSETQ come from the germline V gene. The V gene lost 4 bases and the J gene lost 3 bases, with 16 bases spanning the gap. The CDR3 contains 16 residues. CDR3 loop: CASSPGWGGDTGELFF. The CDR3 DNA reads TGCGCCAGCAGCCCCGGCTGGGGAGGCGACACCGGGGAGCTGTTTTTT.

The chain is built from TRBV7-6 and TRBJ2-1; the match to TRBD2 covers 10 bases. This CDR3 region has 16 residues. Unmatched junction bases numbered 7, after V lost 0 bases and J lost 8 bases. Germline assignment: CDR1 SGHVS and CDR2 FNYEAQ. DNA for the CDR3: TGTGCCAGCAGCTTAGCCGCAGCGGGAGGGCCCGATGAGCAGTTCTTC. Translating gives CASSLAAAGGPDEQFF.

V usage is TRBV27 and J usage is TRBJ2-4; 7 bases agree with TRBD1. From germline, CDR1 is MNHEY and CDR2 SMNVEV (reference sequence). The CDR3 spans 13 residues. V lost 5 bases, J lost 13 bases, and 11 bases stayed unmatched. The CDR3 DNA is TGTGCCAGCAGTGACCGGGACAGTCCCCCCCAGTACTTC. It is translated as CASSDRDSPPQYF.

The DNA of the CDR3 is TGCGCCAGCAGCCAAGATCTAGAGGGGACCGGCACTGAAGCTTTCTTT. This sequence encodes CASSQDLEGTGTEAFF. This chain joins TRBV4-3 and TRBJ1-1; possible D gene TRBD1, 5 bases. Germline V gene sequence: CDR1 LGHNA, CDR2 YSLEER. V was pared by 0 bases and J by 4 bases, with 15 bases between. The CDR3 extends over 16 amino acids.

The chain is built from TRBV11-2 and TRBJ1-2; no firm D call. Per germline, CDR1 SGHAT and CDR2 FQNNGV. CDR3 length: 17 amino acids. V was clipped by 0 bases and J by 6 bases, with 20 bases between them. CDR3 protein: CASSLDPKVAGRDGYTF. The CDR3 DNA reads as TGTGCCAGCAGCTTAGATCCCAAGGTCGCGGGAAGGGATGGCTACACCTTC.

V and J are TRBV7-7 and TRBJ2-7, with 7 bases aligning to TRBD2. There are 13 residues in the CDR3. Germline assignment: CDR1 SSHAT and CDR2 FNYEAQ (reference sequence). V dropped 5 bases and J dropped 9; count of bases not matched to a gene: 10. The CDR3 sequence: CASSPDTASGQYF. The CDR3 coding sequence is TGTGCCAGCAGCCCCGACACCGCTAGCGGGCAGTACTTC.

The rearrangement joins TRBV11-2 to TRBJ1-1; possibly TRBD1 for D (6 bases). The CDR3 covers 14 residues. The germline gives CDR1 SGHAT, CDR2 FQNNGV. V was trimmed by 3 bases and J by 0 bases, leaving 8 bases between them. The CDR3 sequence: CASSFGQLNTEAFF. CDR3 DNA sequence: TGTGCCAGCAGCTTCGGACAGTTGAACACTGAAGCTTTCTTT.

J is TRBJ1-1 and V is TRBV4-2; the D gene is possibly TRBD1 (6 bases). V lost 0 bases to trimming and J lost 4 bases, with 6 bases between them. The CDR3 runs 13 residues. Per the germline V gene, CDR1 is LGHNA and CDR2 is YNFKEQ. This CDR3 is CASSQDRGTEAFF. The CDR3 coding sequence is TGTGCCAGCAGCCAAGACAGGGGCACTGAAGCTTTCTTT.

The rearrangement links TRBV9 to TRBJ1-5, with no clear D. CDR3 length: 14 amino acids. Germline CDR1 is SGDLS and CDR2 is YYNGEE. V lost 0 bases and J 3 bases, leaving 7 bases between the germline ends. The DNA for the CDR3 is TGTGCCAGCAGCGTAGACCAATTCAATCAGCCCCAGCATTTT. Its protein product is CASSVDQFNQPQHF. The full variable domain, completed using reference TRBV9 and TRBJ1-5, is DSGVTQTPKHLITATGQRVTLRCSPRSGDLSVYWYQQSLDQGLQFLIQYYNGEERAKGNILERFSAQQFPDLHSELNLSSLELGDSALYFCASSVDQFNQPQHFGDGTRLSIL.

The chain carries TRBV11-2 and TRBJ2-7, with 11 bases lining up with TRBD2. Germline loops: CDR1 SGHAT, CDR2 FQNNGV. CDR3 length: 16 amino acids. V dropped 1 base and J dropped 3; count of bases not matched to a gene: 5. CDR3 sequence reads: CASSLVGTSGFYEQYF. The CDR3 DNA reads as TGTGCCAGCAGCTTAGTCGGGACTAGCGGTTTCTACGAGCAGTACTTC.

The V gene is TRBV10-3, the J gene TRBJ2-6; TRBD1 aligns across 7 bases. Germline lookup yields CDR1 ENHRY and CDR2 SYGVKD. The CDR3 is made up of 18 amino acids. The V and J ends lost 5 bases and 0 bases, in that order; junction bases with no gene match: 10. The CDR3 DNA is TGTGCCATCAGTTTTTCGGGACAGTTCCTCTCTGGGGCCAACGTCCTGACTTTC. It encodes CAISFSGQFLSGANVLTF.

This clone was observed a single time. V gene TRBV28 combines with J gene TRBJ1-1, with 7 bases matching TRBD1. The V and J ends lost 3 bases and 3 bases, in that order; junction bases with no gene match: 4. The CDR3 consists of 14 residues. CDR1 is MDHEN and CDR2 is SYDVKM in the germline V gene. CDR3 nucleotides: TGTGCCAGCAGTTTTCAGGGGGGGCACACTGAAGCTTTCTTT. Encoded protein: CASSFQGGHTEAFF.

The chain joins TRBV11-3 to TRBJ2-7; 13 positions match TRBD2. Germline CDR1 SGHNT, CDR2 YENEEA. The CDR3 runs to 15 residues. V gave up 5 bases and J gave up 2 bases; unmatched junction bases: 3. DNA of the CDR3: TGTGCCAGCAGCGTGGGGACTAGCGGGACCTACGAGCAGTACTTC. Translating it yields CASSVGTSGTYEQYF.

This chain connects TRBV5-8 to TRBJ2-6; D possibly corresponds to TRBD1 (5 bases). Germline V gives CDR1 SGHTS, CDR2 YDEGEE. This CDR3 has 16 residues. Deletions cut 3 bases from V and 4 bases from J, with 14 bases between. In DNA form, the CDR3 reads TGTGCCAGCAGCTCCCCCGAGACAGTCGGGGCCAACGTCCTGACTTTC. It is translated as CASSSPETVGANVLTF. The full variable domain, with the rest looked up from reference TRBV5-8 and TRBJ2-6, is EAGVTQSPTHLIKTRGQQATLRCSPISGHTSVYWYQQALGLGLQFLLWYDEGEERNRGNFPPRFSGRQFPNYSSELNVNALELEDSALYLCASSSPETVGANVLTFGAGSRLTVL.

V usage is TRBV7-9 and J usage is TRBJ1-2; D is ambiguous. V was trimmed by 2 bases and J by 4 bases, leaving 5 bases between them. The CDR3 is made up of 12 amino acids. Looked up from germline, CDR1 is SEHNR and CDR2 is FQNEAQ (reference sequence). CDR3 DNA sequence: TGTGCCAGCAGCTTAAACTTCTATGGCTACACCTTC. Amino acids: CASSLNFYGYTF.